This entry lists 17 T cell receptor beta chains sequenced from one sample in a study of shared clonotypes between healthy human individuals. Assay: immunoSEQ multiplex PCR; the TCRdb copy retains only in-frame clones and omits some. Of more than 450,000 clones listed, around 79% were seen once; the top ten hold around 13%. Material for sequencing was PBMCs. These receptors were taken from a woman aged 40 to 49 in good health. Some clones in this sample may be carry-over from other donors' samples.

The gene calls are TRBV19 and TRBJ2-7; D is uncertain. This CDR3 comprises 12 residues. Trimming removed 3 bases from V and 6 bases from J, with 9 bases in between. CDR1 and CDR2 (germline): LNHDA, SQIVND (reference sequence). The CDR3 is CASSMGSREQYF. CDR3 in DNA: TGTGCCAGTAGTATGGGGTCGCGCGAGCAGTACTTC.

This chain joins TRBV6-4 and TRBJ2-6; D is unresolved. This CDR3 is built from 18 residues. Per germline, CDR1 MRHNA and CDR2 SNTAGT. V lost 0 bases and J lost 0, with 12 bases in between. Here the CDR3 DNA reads TGTGCCAGCAGTGACTCGAAAGAAACCAACTCTGGGGCCAACGTCCTGACTTTC. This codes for CASSDSKETNSGANVLTF.

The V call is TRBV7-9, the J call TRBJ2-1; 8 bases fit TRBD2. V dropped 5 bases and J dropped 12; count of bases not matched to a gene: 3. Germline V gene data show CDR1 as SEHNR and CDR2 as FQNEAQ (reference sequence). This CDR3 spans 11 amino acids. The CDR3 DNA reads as TGTGCCAGCAGCCCGGGAGGGCCGCAGTTCTTC. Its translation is CASSPGGPQFF.

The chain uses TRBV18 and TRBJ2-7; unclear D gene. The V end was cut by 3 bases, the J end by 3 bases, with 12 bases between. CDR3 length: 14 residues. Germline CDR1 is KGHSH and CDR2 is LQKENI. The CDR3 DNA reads TGTGCCAGCTCACCCTCCGCCCTACGCTACGAGCAGTACTTC. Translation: CASSPSALRYEQYF.

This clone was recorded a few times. In DNA, the CDR3 is TGTGCCAGCAGCTTATTTGGGTCTGGGGCCAACGTCCTGACTTTC. Protein sequence: CASSLFGSGANVLTF. The chain employs TRBV7-2 and TRBJ2-6, with D unresolved. This CDR3 region has 15 residues. Germline V gene data show CDR1 as SGHTA and CDR2 as FQGNSA. Trimming pared 2 bases from V and 1 base from J, leaving 6 bases between.

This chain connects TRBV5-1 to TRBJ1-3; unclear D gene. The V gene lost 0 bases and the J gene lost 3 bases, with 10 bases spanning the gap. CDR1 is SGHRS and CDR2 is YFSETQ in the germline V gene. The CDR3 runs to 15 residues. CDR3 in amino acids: CASSLESRVGNTIYF. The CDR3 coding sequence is TGCGCCAGCAGCTTGGAATCTAGGGTTGGAAACACCATATATTTT. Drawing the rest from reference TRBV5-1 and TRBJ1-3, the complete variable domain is KAGVTQTPRYLIKTRGQQVTLSCSPISGHRSVSWYQQTPGQGLQFLFEYFSETQRNKGNFPGRFSGRQFSNSRSEMNVSTLELGDSALYLCASSLESRVGNTIYFGEGSWLTVV.

The CDR3 region is CASSGDLGSSYEQYF. The DNA of the CDR3 is TGTGCCAGCAGCGGTGACTTGGGGAGCTCCTACGAGCAGTACTTC. V usage is TRBV7-2 and J usage is TRBJ2-7, with D perhaps matching TRBD2 (5 bases). CDR1 is SGHTA and CDR2 is FQGNSA in the germline V gene. Trimming pared 5 bases from V and 0 bases from J, leaving 14 bases between. The CDR3 covers 15 residues.

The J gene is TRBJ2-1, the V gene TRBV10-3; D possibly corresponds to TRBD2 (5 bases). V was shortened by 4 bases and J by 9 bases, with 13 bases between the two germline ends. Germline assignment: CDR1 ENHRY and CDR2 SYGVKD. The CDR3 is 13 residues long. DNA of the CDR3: TGTGCCATCAGTGCGGGAACCCCCAGTGAGCAGTTCTTC. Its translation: CAISAGTPSEQFF.

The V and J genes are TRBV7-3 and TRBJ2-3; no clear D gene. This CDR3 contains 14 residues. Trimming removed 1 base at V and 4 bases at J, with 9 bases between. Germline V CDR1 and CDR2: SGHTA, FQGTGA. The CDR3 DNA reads TGTGCCAGCAGCTTAATGCCAGTCCCAGATACGCAGTATTTT. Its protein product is CASSLMPVPDTQYF. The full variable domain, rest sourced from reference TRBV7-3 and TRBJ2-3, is GAGVSQTPSNKVTEKGKYVELRCDPISGHTALYWYRQSLGQGPEFLIYFQGTGAADDSGLPNDRFFAVRPEGSVSTLKIQRTERGDSAVYLCASSLMPVPDTQYFGPGTRLTVL.

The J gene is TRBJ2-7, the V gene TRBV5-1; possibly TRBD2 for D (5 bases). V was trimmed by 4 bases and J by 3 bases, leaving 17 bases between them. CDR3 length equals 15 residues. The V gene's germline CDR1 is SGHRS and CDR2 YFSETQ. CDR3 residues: CASSPVWERGYEQYF. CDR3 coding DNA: TGCGCCAGCAGCCCGGTTTGGGAGCGAGGCTACGAGCAGTACTTC. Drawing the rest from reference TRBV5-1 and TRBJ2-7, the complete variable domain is KAGVTQTPRYLIKTRGQQVTLSCSPISGHRSVSWYQQTPGQGLQFLFEYFSETQRNKGNFPGRFSGRQFSNSRSEMNVSTLELGDSALYLCASSPVWERGYEQYFGPGTRLTVT.

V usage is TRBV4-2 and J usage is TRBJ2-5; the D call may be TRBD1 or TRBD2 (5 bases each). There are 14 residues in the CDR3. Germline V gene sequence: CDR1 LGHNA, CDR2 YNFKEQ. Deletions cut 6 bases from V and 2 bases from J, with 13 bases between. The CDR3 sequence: CASSSRDEQETQYF. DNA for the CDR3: TGTGCCAGCAGTAGCCGGGACGAGCAAGAGACCCAGTACTTC.

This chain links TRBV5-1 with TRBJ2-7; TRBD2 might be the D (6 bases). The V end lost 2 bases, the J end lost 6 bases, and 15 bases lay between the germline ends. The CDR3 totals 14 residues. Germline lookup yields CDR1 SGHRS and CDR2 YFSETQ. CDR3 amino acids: CASSFVGGRGEQYF. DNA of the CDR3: TGCGCCAGCAGCTTCGTGGGGGGAAGGGGCGAGCAGTACTTC.

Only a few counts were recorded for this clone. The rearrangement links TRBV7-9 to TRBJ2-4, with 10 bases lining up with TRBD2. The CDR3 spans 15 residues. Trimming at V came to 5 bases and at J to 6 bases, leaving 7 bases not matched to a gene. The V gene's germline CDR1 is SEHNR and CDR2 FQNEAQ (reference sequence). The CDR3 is CASSTWTSGPNIQYF. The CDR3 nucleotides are TGTGCCAGCAGCACCTGGACTAGCGGACCAAACATTCAGTACTTC.

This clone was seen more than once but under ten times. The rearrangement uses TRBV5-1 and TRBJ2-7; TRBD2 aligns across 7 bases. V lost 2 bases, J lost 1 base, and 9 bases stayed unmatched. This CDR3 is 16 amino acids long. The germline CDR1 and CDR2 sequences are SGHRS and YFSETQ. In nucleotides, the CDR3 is TGCGCCAGCAGCTTTGCGGCGGGAGAAAAGTCCTACGAGCAGTACTTC. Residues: CASSFAAGEKSYEQYF.

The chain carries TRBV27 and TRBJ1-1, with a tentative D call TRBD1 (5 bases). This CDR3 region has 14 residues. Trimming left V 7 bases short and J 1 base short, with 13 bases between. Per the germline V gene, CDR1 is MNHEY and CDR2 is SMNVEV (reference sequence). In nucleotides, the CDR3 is TGTGCCAGCATTGGGGCAGGCGGGAACACTGAAGCTTTCTTT. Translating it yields CASIGAGGNTEAFF.

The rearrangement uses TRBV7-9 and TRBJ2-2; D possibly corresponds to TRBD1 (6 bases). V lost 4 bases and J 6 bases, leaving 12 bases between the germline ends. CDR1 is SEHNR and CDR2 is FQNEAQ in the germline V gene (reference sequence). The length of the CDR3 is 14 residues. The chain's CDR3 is CASSYTQGSGELFF. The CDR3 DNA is TGTGCCAGCAGCTACACACAGGGCTCCGGGGAGCTGTTTTTT. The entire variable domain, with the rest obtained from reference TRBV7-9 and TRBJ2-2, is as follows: DTGVSQNPRHKITKRGQNVTFRCDPISEHNRLYWYRQTLGQGPEFLTYFQNEAQLEKSRLLSDRFSAERPKGSFSTLEIQRTEQGDSAMYLCASSYTQGSGELFFGEGSRLTVL.

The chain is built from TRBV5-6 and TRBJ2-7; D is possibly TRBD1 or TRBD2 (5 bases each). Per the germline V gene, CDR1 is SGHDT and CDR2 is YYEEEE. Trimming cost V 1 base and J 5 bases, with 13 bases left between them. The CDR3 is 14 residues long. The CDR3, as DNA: TGTGCCAGCAGCTTGCTACTAGTCAGGGACGAGCAGTACTTC. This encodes CASSLLLVRDEQYF. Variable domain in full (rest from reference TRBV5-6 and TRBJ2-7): DAGVTQSPTHLIKTRGQQVTLRCSPKSGHDTVSWYQQALGQGPQFIFQYYEEEERQRGNFPDRFSGHQFPNYSSELNVNALLLGDSALYLCASSLLLVRDEQYFGPGTRLTVT.